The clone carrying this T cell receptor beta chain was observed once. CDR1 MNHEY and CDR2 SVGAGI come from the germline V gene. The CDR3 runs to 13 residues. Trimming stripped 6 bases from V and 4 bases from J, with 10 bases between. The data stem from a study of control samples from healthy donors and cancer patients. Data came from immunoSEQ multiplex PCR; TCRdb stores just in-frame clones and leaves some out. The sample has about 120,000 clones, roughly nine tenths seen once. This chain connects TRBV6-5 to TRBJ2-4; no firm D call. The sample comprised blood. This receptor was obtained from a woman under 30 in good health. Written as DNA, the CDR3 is TGTGCCAGCAGACCCGATTCTAAAAACATTCAGTACTTC. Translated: CASRPDSKNIQYF.